These 3 T cell receptor beta chains share one sample of origin, sequenced in a study of blood T cell repertoires in COVID-19. TCRdb keeps only in-frame clones here, not all; method: immunoSEQ multiplex PCR. Here the sample spans some 100,000 clones, around 90% being singletons. The specimen was peripheral blood. Receptors were obtained from a woman aged 55-69 years with acute or convalescent COVID-19.

The chain has TRBV10-3 and TRBJ2-2; TRBD1 matches 10 bases. CDR1 ENHRY and CDR2 SYGVKD come from the germline V gene. CDR3 length: 14 residues. V lost 3 bases and J lost 6; bases outside the gene matches: 1. The CDR3 spells CAISDGQGAGELFF. DNA of the CDR3: TGTGCCATCAGTGACGGACAGGGGGCCGGGGAGCTGTTTTTT.

This chain uses TRBV29-1 with TRBJ2-3; 11 bases are a match to TRBD2. Germline trimming cut 2 bases from V and 2 bases from J; bases unmatched to any gene: 6. The germline V gene encodes CDR1 SQVTM and CDR2 ANQGSEA. The CDR3 has 16 amino acids. The CDR3 region has the DNA TGCAGCGTTGAAACGGGGACTAGCGGTAACACAGATACGCAGTATTTT. It codes for CSVETGTSGNTDTQYF.

The CDR3 reads CASSHPSGTNNEQFF. The DNA for the CDR3 is TGTGCCAGCAGCCACCCTAGCGGGACTAATAATGAGCAGTTCTTC. This chain uses TRBV7-9 with TRBJ2-1; 9 nucleotides align to TRBD2. V lost 5 bases to trimming and J lost 7 bases; unmatched junction nucleotides: 9. The CDR3 sequence is 15 residues long. CDR1 is SEHNR and CDR2 is FQNEAQ in the germline V gene (reference sequence).